This TCR beta chain comes out of a study of vaccination and CD4 T cells after COVID-19. Time point: late sampling 161 to 241 days after vaccination in three convalescent patients. Regarding treatment: roughly 10-day PBMC culture with coronavirus spike peptide pools or control peptides (ViraFEST assay). Concerning this clonotype itself: Its antigen remains unidentified.

At the Johns Hopkins FTIC core, DNA taken from cultured CD4+ T cells was sequenced by way of the Oncomine TCR Beta short-read assay. Each CDR3 protein is one row after TCRdb ran MiXCR on the PCR reads. The sample comprises approximately 17,000 distinct CDR3 sequences, around 52% of which are singletons, and 18% rests with the top ten. V dropped 0 bases and J dropped 4; count of bases not matched to a gene: 3. The CDR3 consists of 15 residues. Looked up from germline, CDR1 is SGHRS and CDR2 is YFSETQ. The sequenced sample was CD4+ T cells from blood, cultured in vitro, obtained about 7 months after SARS-CoV-2 vaccination. This TCR came from a human donor who had recovered from COVID-19. The rearrangement joins TRBV5-1 to TRBJ2-5; 10 nucleotides line up with TRBD1. As DNA, the CDR3 is TGCGCCAGCAGCTTGGGAGGACAGGGGGGAGAGACCCAGTACTTC. Translated: CASSLGGQGGETQYF.